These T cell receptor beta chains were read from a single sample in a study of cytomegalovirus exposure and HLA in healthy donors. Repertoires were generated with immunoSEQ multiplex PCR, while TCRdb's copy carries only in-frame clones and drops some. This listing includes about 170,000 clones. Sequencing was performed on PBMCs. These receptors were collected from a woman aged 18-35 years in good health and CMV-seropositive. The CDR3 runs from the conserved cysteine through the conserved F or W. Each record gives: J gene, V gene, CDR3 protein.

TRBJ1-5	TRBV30	CAWSLGGNQPQHF
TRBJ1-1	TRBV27	CASTGRRGLSAFF
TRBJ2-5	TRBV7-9	CASRTAGRGPETQYF
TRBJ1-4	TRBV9	CASSVLGQGREKLFF
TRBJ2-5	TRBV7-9	CASRLSGAQETQYF
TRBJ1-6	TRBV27	CASSLYFPRAGSSPLHF
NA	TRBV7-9	CASREEGRHSYEQYF
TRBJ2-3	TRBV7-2	CASSSMWESTDTQYF
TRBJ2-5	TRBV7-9	CASSLGVAGGQETQYF
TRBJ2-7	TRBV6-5	CASSYGGHPSYEQYF
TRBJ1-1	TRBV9	CASSEGGAGTEAFF
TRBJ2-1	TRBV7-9	CASSSAPLAGPYNEQFF
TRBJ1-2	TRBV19	CATRQDRANYGYTF
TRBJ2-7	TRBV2	CASNSQVSYEQYF
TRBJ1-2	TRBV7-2	CASSALGTVTGYTF
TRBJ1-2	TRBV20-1	CSANGLYGYTF
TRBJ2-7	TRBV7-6	CASSDGGNYYEQYF
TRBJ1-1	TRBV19	CASDQGKLNTEAFF
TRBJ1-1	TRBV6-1	CAASGLIWGQAFF
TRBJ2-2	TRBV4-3	CASSNGLGDGELFF